The subject of this entry is one TCR beta chain. Individual cDNA molecules each carried unique molecular identifiers attached by the library. TCRdb fed the RACE reads into MiXCR, producing one record per CDR3 protein. This sample has over 60,000 distinct CDR3 sequences, with about 9.4% found just once. This entry is derived from a study of human T cells and chemical hapten exposure. Specified time point: patch test 2, 6 weeks after DPC sensitization. Treatment of the sample: therapeutic diphenylcyclopropenone sensitization with weekly scalp DPC. V shed 0 bases, J shed 9 bases, and the junction held 4 bases outside the gene matches. Germline CDR1 reads SEHNR; CDR2 reads FQNEAQ (reference sequence). The CDR3 contains 14 residues.

The TCR originated in a woman in her forties or fifties with alopecia areata. Some clones in this sample may be carry-over from other donors' samples. The genes are TRBV7-9 and TRBJ2-3; 9 bases align to TRBD2. Sequences were derived from whole blood, sampled in connection with sensitization to the hapten diphenylcyclopropenone (DPC). The CDR3 DNA reads as TGTGCCAGCAGCTTAGCGAATAGCGGGAGCACGCAGTATTTT. Translation: CASSLANSGSTQYF.